Shown below are 26 T cell receptor beta chains from a single sample sequenced in a study of cytomegalovirus exposure and HLA in healthy donors. 60 Vbeta and 13 Jbeta primers were used in PCR. Clones were sequenced by immunoSEQ multiplex PCR, and TCRdb holds only the in-frame ones, with some missing. The sample has about 160,000 clones; 75% to 85% are singletons. Material for sequencing was PBMCs. Receptors originate from a man over 45 in good health and CMV-seropositive.

The chain combines TRBV4-2 with TRBJ2-3; maybe TRBD2 (5 bases). The germline V gene has CDR1 LGHNA and CDR2 YNFKEQ. Trimming cost V 0 bases and J 1 base, with 11 bases left between them. The CDR3 runs to 16 residues. CDR3 sequence: CASSQDMGVGTDTQYF. The CDR3 region has the DNA TGTGCCAGCAGCCAAGATATGGGAGTGGGCACAGATACGCAGTATTTT.

This clone was picked up a small number of times. The chain combines TRBV28 with TRBJ1-2; a weak D match, TRBD1 (5 bases). CDR3 length: 14 residues. Germline values: CDR1 MDHEN, CDR2 SYDVKM. Deletions cut 8 bases from V and 4 bases from J, with 17 bases between. The CDR3, as DNA: TGTGCCAGCCGACCTAGGGGCCATGGCTATGGCTACACCTTC. Amino acid sequence: CASRPRGHGYGYTF.

Note on this clone: An end of the junction differs from the germline gene, which may be a read error. The chain joins TRBV5-1 to TRBJ2-2, with a possible D match to TRBD2 (6 bases). Per germline, CDR1 SGHRS and CDR2 YFSETQ. The CDR3 is 15 amino acids. CDR3 DNA sequence: TGCGCCAGCAGCCCCGGGACTTTGAACGCCGGGGAGCTGTTTTTT. This encodes CASSPGTLNAGELFF.

The rearrangement links TRBV6-1 to TRBJ1-4; 8 bases map to TRBD1. Germline CDR1 reads MNHNS; CDR2 reads SASEGT. Germline trimming cut 5 bases from V and 8 bases from J; bases unmatched to any gene: 7. This CDR3 contains 14 residues. The DNA for the CDR3 is TGTGCCAGCAGTCCGGACAGGGTTAGCGAAAAACTGTTTTTT. As protein: CASSPDRVSEKLFF.

J is TRBJ1-5 and V is TRBV5-5; possible D gene TRBD1, 5 bases. V was shortened by 0 bases and J by 0 bases, with 22 bases between the two germline ends. This CDR3 region has 20 residues. Per germline, CDR1 SGHKS and CDR2 YYEKEE (reference sequence). This CDR3 reads CASSLVQAFYPLNSNQPQHF. The CDR3 bases are TGTGCCAGCAGCTTGGTACAGGCGTTCTATCCCCTTAATAGCAATCAGCCCCAGCATTTT.

J is TRBJ2-7 and V is TRBV4-2, with TRBD1 matching 9 bases. Germline V gene lookup returns CDR1 LGHNA and CDR2 YNFKEQ. The CDR3 length is 14 residues. The ends lost 6 bases at V and 3 bases at J; junction bases unmatched: 6. In DNA, the CDR3 is TGTGCCAGCAGTAGGGGACAGGGCAACTACGAGCAGTACTTC. Its translation: CASSRGQGNYEQYF.

The rearrangement uses TRBV30 and TRBJ1-2; no firm D call. The CDR3 runs 12 residues. V shed 5 bases and J shed 2 bases, with 9 bases lying between them. Germline CDR1 is GTSNPN and CDR2 is SVGIG (reference sequence). The CDR3 coding sequence is TGTGCCTGGCTCCAGGCAAACTATGGCTACACCTTC. This codes for CAWLQANYGYTF.

This clone appeared a few times. This chain joins TRBV5-1 and TRBJ2-5, with 12 bases aligning to TRBD2. With V trimmed by 4 bases and J by 4 bases, 2 bases remained unmatched. The CDR3 loop spans 14 amino acids. Looked up from germline, CDR1 is SGHRS and CDR2 is YFSETQ. CDR3 in amino acids: CASSTGLAGETQYF. The CDR3 nucleotides read TGCGCCAGCAGCACGGGACTAGCGGGAGAGACCCAGTACTTC.

The sample holds a few counts of this clone. This chain connects TRBV10-3 to TRBJ2-1, with D possibly TRBD2 on 6 matching bases. The CDR3 has 12 residues. Germline V CDR1 and CDR2: ENHRY, SYGVKD. The ends were cut back, 2 bases at V and 12 bases at J, with 11 bases in the middle. CDR3 amino acids: CAISELRESQFF. Written as DNA, the CDR3 is TGTGCCATCAGTGAGCTCCGGGAGTCGCAGTTCTTC.

The chain carries TRBV27 and TRBJ2-7; 7 nucleotides line up with TRBD1. Germline V gene sequence: CDR1 MNHEY, CDR2 SMNVEV (reference sequence). Trimming removed 5 bases from V and 5 bases from J; junction bases left unmatched: 3. The CDR3 consists of 12 residues. CDR3 sequence reads: CASSQTGDEQYF. The CDR3 DNA follows: TGTGCCAGCAGTCAAACAGGGGACGAGCAGTACTTC.

The rearrangement uses TRBV6-1 and TRBJ1-6; weak D call: TRBD1 (5 bases). V lost 0 bases and J 2 bases, leaving 11 bases between the germline ends. The V gene's germline CDR1 is MNHNS and CDR2 SASEGT. The CDR3 runs to 17 residues. DNA of the CDR3: TGTGCCAGCAGTGAAGCCTATCAGGGCGCCTATAATTCACCCCTCCACTTT. Translation: CASSEAYQGAYNSPLHF.

This clone has only one observation. This sample also contains other DNA sequences that code for the same CDR3. The CDR3 loop is CASSPGQQETQYF. The CDR3 nucleotides are TGCGCCAGCAGCCCGGGTCAGCAAGAGACCCAGTACTTC. The chain carries TRBV5-1 and TRBJ2-5; D is undetermined. CDR3 size: 13 residues. Germline V gene data show CDR1 as SGHRS and CDR2 as YFSETQ. Trimming took 4 bases from V and 2 from J, leaving 9 bases between them.

The gene calls are TRBV7-3 and TRBJ1-5; TRBD1 matches 8 bases. V was pared by 3 bases and J by 5 bases, with 9 bases of the junction left unmatched. The CDR3 is made up of 16 amino acids. Germline assignment: CDR1 SGHTA and CDR2 FQGTGA. CDR3 region: CASSFGTGRGDQPQHF. The CDR3 DNA sequence: TGTGCCAGCAGCTTTGGGACAGGTCGGGGCGATCAGCCCCAGCATTTT.

The rearrangement links TRBV4-1 to TRBJ2-5; D unresolved. The V end was cut by 0 bases, the J end by 3 bases, with 11 bases between. Germline loops: CDR1 MGHRA, CDR2 YSYEKL. This CDR3 is built from 15 residues. The CDR3 DNA reads TGCGCCAGCAGCCAAGAAGAGCGCGAGGAAGAGACCCAGTACTTC. The encoded protein is CASSQEEREEETQYF.

In this sample, this clone turned up once. The chain recombines TRBV2 with TRBJ2-5; 10 nucleotides match TRBD2. The CDR3 sequence is 15 residues long. In germline, CDR1 is SNHLY, CDR2 FYNNEI. Losses at the gene ends were 2 bases for V and 5 bases for J; bases not matched to a gene: 5. The DNA for the CDR3 is TGTGCCAGCAGTGAATCCCTAGCGGGAGCTGAGACCCAGTACTTC. It codes for CASSESLAGAETQYF.

The chain uses TRBV7-2 and TRBJ1-4, with 9 positions matching TRBD1. CDR1 is SGHTA, CDR2 FQGNSA, per germline. Trimming took 5 bases from V and 5 from J; bases not matched to a gene: 6. The CDR3 totals 15 residues. CDR3 DNA: TGTGCCAGCAGCCATCCGGGACAGGGAAATGAAAAACTGTTTTTT. Translating gives CASSHPGQGNEKLFF.

This clone showed up just a few times. This chain joins TRBV28 and TRBJ1-5; D not resolved. The CDR3 contains 15 residues. The V gene lost 2 bases and the J gene lost 1 base, with 9 bases spanning the gap. The germline V gene encodes CDR1 MDHEN and CDR2 SYDVKM. The CDR3 sequence is CASSLITASNQPQHF. The CDR3 coding sequence is TGTGCCAGCAGTTTAATAACAGCAAGCAATCAGCCCCAGCATTTT.

Concerning this clone itself: The junction differs from germline at one of its ends, possibly a read error. The gene calls are TRBV7-9 and TRBJ2-1, with D hard to call. The CDR3 has 14 residues. Germline values: CDR1 SEHNR, CDR2 FQNEAQ (reference sequence). CDR3 sequence reads: CSSSLVGSYNEQFF. Written as DNA, the CDR3 is TGTTCCAGCAGCTTAGTCGGGTCCTACAATGAGCAGTTCTTC.

This chain links TRBV7-6 with TRBJ2-7, with 13 bases fitting TRBD2. CDR3 length: 18 residues. V dropped 4 bases and J dropped 4; count of bases not matched to a gene: 13. Germline V gives CDR1 SGHVS, CDR2 FNYEAQ. CDR3 in amino acids: CASSSRPQSLAGGYEQYF. CDR3 in DNA: TGTGCCAGCAGCTCCAGGCCTCAATCACTAGCGGGGGGGTACGAGCAGTACTTC.

The table lists this clone with a few counts. The chain employs TRBV19 and TRBJ1-5, with D unclear. V lost 6 bases and J lost 7, with 10 bases in between. CDR1 LNHDA and CDR2 SQIVND come from the germline V gene (reference sequence). The CDR3 loop spans 12 amino acids. The chain's CDR3 is CASSKVGQPQHF. Written as DNA, the CDR3 is TGTGCCAGTAGCAAGGTGGGCCAGCCCCAGCATTTT.

V gene TRBV6-5 combines with J gene TRBJ2-7; 7 bases line up with TRBD2. CDR3 length: 14 residues. The V and J ends lost 6 bases and 3 bases, in that order; junction bases with no gene match: 8. Germline assignment: CDR1 MNHEY and CDR2 SVGAGI. CDR3 DNA sequence: TGTGCCAGCAGAGCGGGACCCACCATCTACGAGCAGTACTTC. Its translation: CASRAGPTIYEQYF.

This clone was counted a few times. The chain joins TRBV28 to TRBJ1-2, with D uncertain. V lost 6 bases, J lost 2 bases, and 10 bases lay in between. The germline gives CDR1 MDHEN, CDR2 SYDVKM. This CDR3 comprises 13 residues. CDR3 DNA sequence: TGTGCCAGCAGCTCGGGGTTAAACTATGGCTACACCTTC. It encodes CASSSGLNYGYTF.

This clone showed up just once. V gene TRBV10-1 combines with J gene TRBJ1-4; D possibly corresponds to TRBD1 (6 bases). Germline lookup yields CDR1 WNHNN and CDR2 SYGVQD (reference sequence). The CDR3 totals 14 residues. Trimming pared 3 bases from V and 11 bases from J, leaving 16 bases between. The CDR3 spells CASSDGAGEDKLFF. The CDR3 DNA follows: TGCGCCAGCAGTGATGGGGCAGGGGAAGACAAACTGTTTTTT.

The rearrangement uses TRBV27 and TRBJ2-5, with a possible D match to TRBD2 (6 bases). CDR3 length: 15 amino acids. Germline V gene data show CDR1 as MNHEY and CDR2 as SMNVEV (reference sequence). Trimming pared 5 bases from V and 0 bases from J, leaving 13 bases between. The CDR3 spells CASSPTRTYQETQYF. The CDR3 bases are TGTGCCAGCAGTCCGACTAGGACCTACCAAGAGACCCAGTACTTC.

The J gene is TRBJ2-1, the V gene TRBV6-1, with 13 nucleotides matching TRBD2. Germline loops: CDR1 MNHNS, CDR2 SASEGT. The V segment lost 4 bases and the J segment 12 bases; nucleotides outside the gene matches: 3. This CDR3 has 13 amino acids. This CDR3 is CASSGTSGSRQFF. The CDR3 bases are TGTGCCAGCAGTGGGACTAGCGGGAGTAGGCAGTTCTTC.

This chain connects TRBV11-2 to TRBJ2-7, with D possibly being TRBD2 (6 bases). The CDR3 sequence is 15 residues long. CDR1 is SGHAT, CDR2 FQNNGV, per germline. V lost 2 bases and J 2 bases, leaving 13 bases between the germline ends. CDR3 sequence: CASSLSGQYTYEQYF. In DNA, the CDR3 is TGTGCCAGCAGCTTAAGCGGGCAATACACCTACGAGCAGTACTTC.